The 21 T cell receptor beta chains below come from one sample, sequenced in a study of T cell responses to AZD1222 COVID-19 vaccine. The method was immunoSEQ multiplex PCR; TCRdb's version includes in-frame clones alone and lacks a portion of them. In the table there are some 180,000 clones, roughly 92% of which are singletons. Specimen: peripheral blood, collected on day 0 of AZD1222 vaccination. The origin of the receptors is an adult in good health.

This clone was picked up one time. The DNA for the CDR3 is TGTGCCAGCAGCCAAGATTCAAAGGCCGGGGAGCTGTTTTTT. Its protein product is CASSQDSKAGELFF. J is TRBJ2-2 and V is TRBV3-1 (or the pseudogene TRBV3-2); D not resolved. Trimming took 0 bases from V and 6 from J, leaving 8 bases between them. There are 14 residues in the CDR3. Germline CDR1 and CDR2: LGHDT and YNNKEL (reference sequence).

The rearrangement joins TRBV19 to TRBJ2-1, with a possible D match to TRBD2 (5 bases). The V end lost 1 base, the J end lost 6 bases, and 13 bases lay between the germline ends. The germline gives CDR1 LNHDA, CDR2 SQIVND (reference sequence). This CDR3 is built from 15 residues. The CDR3 DNA sequence: TGTGCCAGTAGTATAGTGGCAACTAGTGGCAATGAGCAGTTCTTC. Its translation: CASSIVATSGNEQFF.

CDR3 nucleotides: TGTGCCAGCAGAAGTAGGGACAGGGGTAATTCACCCCTCCACTTT. This codes for CASRSRDRGNSPLHF. This chain links TRBV2 with TRBJ1-6; 10 positions match TRBD1. With V trimmed by 6 bases and J by 6 bases, 5 bases remained unmatched. This CDR3 is built from 15 residues. Germline loops: CDR1 SNHLY, CDR2 FYNNEI.

The chain is built from TRBV18 and TRBJ1-1; 8 nucleotides line up with TRBD1. After removal of 2 bases from V and 4 bases from J, the junction contained 9 bases not matched to a gene. Germline-derived CDR1 and CDR2 are KGHSH and LQKENI. This CDR3 is 16 amino acids long. The CDR3: CASSPRQGARGTEAFF. The CDR3 DNA reads as TGTGCCAGCTCACCAAGGCAGGGGGCGCGCGGCACTGAAGCTTTCTTT.

The V call is TRBV19, the J call TRBJ2-6, with a possible D match to TRBD1 (5 bases). There are 17 residues in the CDR3. CDR1 and CDR2 (germline): LNHDA, SQIVND (reference sequence). Trimming took 7 bases from V and 2 from J, leaving 18 bases between them. The DNA for the CDR3 is TGTGCCAGTAAGGCCCAGGGAACCCTTGCTGGGGCCAACGTCCTGACTTTC. It translates to CASKAQGTLAGANVLTF. The full variable domain, with the rest looked up from reference TRBV19 and TRBJ2-6, is DGGITQSPKYLFRKEGQNVTLSCEQNLNHDAMYWYRQDPGQGLRLIYYSQIVNDFQKGDIAEGYSVSREKKESFPLTVTSAQKNPTAFYLCASKAQGTLAGANVLTFGAGSRLTVL.

CDR3 amino acids: CASSPARESYGYTF. The CDR3 DNA sequence: TGTGCCAGCTCACCAGCCAGGGAGTCCTATGGCTACACCTTC. The genes are TRBV18 and TRBJ1-2; D may be TRBD1 (5 bases). Germline V lookup: CDR1 KGHSH, CDR2 LQKENI. V shed 2 bases and J shed 4 bases, with 11 bases lying between them. The CDR3 extends over 14 amino acids.

This chain joins TRBV12-3 or TRBV12-4 and TRBJ1-4, with D possibly matching TRBD1 (6 bases). Trimming pared 7 bases from V and 3 bases from J, leaving 9 bases between. The CDR3 has 13 residues. The CDR3 sequence: CASTGQPNEKLFF. CDR3 DNA: TGTGCCAGCACCGGACAGCCTAATGAAAAACTGTTTTTT.

This chain connects TRBV29-1 to TRBJ1-5, with D perhaps matching TRBD1 (6 bases). Between the trimmed V and J ends, which lost 4 bases and 5 bases, there was a span of 12 bases. Looked up from germline, CDR1 is SQVTM and CDR2 is ANQGSEA. The CDR3 loop spans 13 amino acids. The CDR3 sequence is CSVAQQGDQPQHF. DNA for the CDR3: TGCAGCGTTGCGCAACAGGGCGATCAGCCCCAGCATTTT.

CDR3 coding DNA: TGTGCCAGCTCACGGACTTTTGGGGTTAACACTGAAGCTTTCTTT. Translation gives CASSRTFGVNTEAFF. V is TRBV18 and J is TRBJ1-1, with D unresolved. V lost 4 bases and J 2 bases, leaving 14 bases between the germline ends. CDR1 and CDR2 from the germline V gene are KGHSH and LQKENI. This CDR3 contains 15 residues.

The chain recombines TRBV11-3 with TRBJ2-1; TRBD2 matches 8 bases. Germline V CDR1 and CDR2: SGHNT, YENEEA. V trimming: 4 bases; J trimming: 4 bases; junction bases outside the gene matches: 6. The CDR3 has 15 amino acids. The CDR3 sequence: CASSWGASGYNEQFF. CDR3 in DNA: TGTGCCAGCAGCTGGGGGGCTAGCGGGTACAATGAGCAGTTCTTC.

The rearrangement joins TRBV28 to TRBJ1-5; D is possibly TRBD1 (6 bases). The ends were cut back, 5 bases at V and 5 bases at J, with 16 bases in the middle. This CDR3 spans 15 amino acids. CDR1 and CDR2 from the germline V gene are MDHEN and SYDVKM. As DNA, the CDR3 is TGTGCCAGCAGTGCCATCCGGACAGCTTATCAGCCCCAGCATTTT. This codes for CASSAIRTAYQPQHF.

This chain connects TRBV5-1 to TRBJ2-5; D perhaps matches TRBD1 (6 bases). Trimming pared 4 bases from V and 1 base from J, leaving 11 bases between. Germline CDR1 reads SGHRS; CDR2 reads YFSETQ. This CDR3 region has 14 residues. CDR3 sequence reads: CASSHGQFQETQYF. The CDR3 region has the DNA TGCGCCAGCAGCCACGGACAGTTCCAAGAGACCCAGTACTTC.

The CDR3 is CASTLLGTGISYNEQFF. In DNA form, the CDR3 reads TGTGCCAGCACCCTCTTAGGTACGGGGATAAGTTACAATGAGCAGTTCTTC. The gene calls are TRBV7-9 and TRBJ2-1; tentative D call: TRBD2 (5 bases). Between the trimmed V and J ends, which lost 7 bases and 4 bases, there was a span of 23 bases. The CDR3 totals 17 residues. Germline values: CDR1 SEHNR, CDR2 FQNEAQ (reference sequence).

The CDR3 region has the DNA TGTGCCAGCAGCGCAGCGAGCGGGAGATCCTACAATGAGCAGTTCTTC. Protein: CASSAASGRSYNEQFF. This chain joins TRBV5-4 and TRBJ2-1, with 8 bases matching TRBD2. V shed 4 bases, J shed 1 base, and the junction held 7 bases outside the gene matches. Looked up from germline, CDR1 is SGHNT and CDR2 is YYREEE (reference sequence). The CDR3 extends over 16 amino acids.

The gene calls are TRBV4-2 and TRBJ1-5; D may be TRBD1 (5 bases). Trimming cost V 0 bases and J 1 base, with 13 bases left between them. Germline V gene lookup returns CDR1 LGHNA and CDR2 YNFKEQ. The CDR3 has 17 amino acids. This CDR3 reads CASSQESARVSNQPQHF. CDR3 sequence (DNA): TGTGCCAGCAGCCAAGAATCGGCCAGGGTGAGCAATCAGCCCCAGCATTTT.

This clone was recorded only once. The CDR3 reads CASTLIIEAEAFF. The CDR3 nucleotides are TGTGCCAGCACCTTAATTATCGAGGCTGAAGCTTTCTTT. The chain has TRBV6-5 and TRBJ1-1; D is ambiguous. V lost 7 bases and J 6 bases, leaving 15 bases between the germline ends. Germline CDR1 and CDR2: MNHEY and SVGAGI. CDR3 length: 13 amino acids.

This clone was seen a few times. The chain carries TRBV28 and TRBJ2-7, with TRBD1 as a possible D gene (6 bases). Trimming took 1 base from V and 2 from J, leaving 9 bases between them. This CDR3 has 14 amino acids. From germline, CDR1 is MDHEN and CDR2 SYDVKM. The CDR3 DNA sequence: TGTGCCAGCAGTTTATTCAGGGGCACCTACGAGCAGTACTTC. Translated, it gives CASSLFRGTYEQYF.

This clone appeared once. J is TRBJ1-2 and V is TRBV3-1 (or the pseudogene TRBV3-2); 7 nucleotides match TRBD1. Trimming at V came to 3 bases and at J to 5 bases, leaving 9 bases not matched to a gene. The germline gives CDR1 LGHDT, CDR2 YNNKEL (reference sequence). The CDR3 length is 15 residues. The CDR3 coding sequence is TGTGCCAGCAGCCACCGACAGGGAGGACTGTATGGCTACACCTTC. Encoded protein: CASSHRQGGLYGYTF.

The rearrangement joins TRBV7-9 to TRBJ1-3, with D uncertain. Deletions cut 5 bases from V and 0 bases from J, with 11 bases between. CDR1 and CDR2 (germline): SEHNR, FQNEAQ (reference sequence). The CDR3 spans 15 residues. The DNA of the CDR3 is TGTGCCAGCAGCCCTCCCGGGAGCTCTGGAAACACCATATATTTT. This codes for CASSPPGSSGNTIYF. Full variable domain (rest looked up from reference TRBV7-9 and TRBJ1-3): DTGVSQNPRHKITKRGQNVTFRCDPISEHNRLYWYRQTLGQGPEFLTYFQNEAQLEKSRLLSDRFSAERPKGSFSTLEIQRTEQGDSAMYLCASSPPGSSGNTIYFGEGSWLTVV.

The chain combines TRBV28 with TRBJ1-2; possibly TRBD1 for D (5 bases). Trimming took 2 bases from V and 8 from J, leaving 9 bases between them. CDR3 length equals 12 residues. The V gene's germline CDR1 is MDHEN and CDR2 SYDVKM. The CDR3 bases are TGTGCCAGCAGTTTAGGGGCGCGGGGCTACACCTTC. Translation: CASSLGARGYTF.

V usage is TRBV6-5 and J usage is TRBJ2-7; D is perhaps TRBD2 (6 bases). V was cut by 0 bases and J by 7 bases, with 10 bases left in between. Germline V gene data show CDR1 as MNHEY and CDR2 as SVGAGI. The CDR3 is 13 residues long. The CDR3 sequence: CASSYSEGREQYF. The CDR3 nucleotides are TGTGCCAGCAGTTACTCGGAGGGTCGGGAGCAGTACTTC.